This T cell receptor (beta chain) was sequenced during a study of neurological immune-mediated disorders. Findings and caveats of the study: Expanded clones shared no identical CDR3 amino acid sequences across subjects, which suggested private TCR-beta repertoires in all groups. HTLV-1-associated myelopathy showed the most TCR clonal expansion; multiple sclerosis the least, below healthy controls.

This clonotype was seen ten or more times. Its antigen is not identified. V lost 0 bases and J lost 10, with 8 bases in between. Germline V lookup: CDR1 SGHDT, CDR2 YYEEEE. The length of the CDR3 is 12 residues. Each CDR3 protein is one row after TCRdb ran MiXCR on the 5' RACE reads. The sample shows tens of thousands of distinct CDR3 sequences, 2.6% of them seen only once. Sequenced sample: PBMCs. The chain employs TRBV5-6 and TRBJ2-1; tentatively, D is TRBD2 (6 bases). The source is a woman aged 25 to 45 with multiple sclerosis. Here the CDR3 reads CASSLGLVEQFF. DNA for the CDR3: TGTGCCAGCAGCTTGGGACTAGTCGAGCAGTTCTTC.